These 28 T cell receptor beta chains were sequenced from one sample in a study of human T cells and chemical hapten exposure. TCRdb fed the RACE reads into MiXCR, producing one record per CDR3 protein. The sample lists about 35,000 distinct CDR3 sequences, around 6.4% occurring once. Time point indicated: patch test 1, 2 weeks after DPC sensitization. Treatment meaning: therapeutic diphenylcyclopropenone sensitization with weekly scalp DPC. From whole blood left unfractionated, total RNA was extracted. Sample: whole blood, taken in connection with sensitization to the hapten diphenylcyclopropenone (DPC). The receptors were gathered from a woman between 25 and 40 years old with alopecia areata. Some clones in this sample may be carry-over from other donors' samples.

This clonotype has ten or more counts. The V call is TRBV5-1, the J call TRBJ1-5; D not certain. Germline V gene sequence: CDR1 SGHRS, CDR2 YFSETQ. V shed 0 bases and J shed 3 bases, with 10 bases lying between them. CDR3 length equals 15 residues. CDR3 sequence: CASSLVGGYNQPQHF. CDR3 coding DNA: TGCGCCAGCAGCTTGGTCGGCGGGTACAATCAGCCCCAGCATTTT.

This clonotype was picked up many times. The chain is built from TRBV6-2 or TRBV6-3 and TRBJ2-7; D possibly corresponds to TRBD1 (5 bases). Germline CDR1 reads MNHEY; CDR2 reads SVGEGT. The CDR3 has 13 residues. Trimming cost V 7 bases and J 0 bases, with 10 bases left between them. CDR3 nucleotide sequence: TGTGCCAGCACCTTTGACAGCTCCTACGAGCAGTACTTC. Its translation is CASTFDSSYEQYF.

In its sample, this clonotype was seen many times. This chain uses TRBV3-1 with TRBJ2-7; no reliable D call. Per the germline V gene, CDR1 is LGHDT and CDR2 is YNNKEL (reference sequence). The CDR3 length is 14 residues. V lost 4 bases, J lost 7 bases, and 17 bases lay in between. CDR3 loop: CASSPRFDAREQYF. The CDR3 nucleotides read TGTGCCAGCAGCCCGAGGTTTGATGCGAGAGAGCAGTACTTC.

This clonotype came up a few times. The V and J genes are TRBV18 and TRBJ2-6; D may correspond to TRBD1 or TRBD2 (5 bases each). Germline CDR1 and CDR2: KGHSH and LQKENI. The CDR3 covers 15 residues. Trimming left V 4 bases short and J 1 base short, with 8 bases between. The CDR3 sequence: CASSQGESGANVLTF. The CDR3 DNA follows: TGTGCCAGCTCACAAGGGGAGTCTGGGGCCAACGTCCTGACTTTC.

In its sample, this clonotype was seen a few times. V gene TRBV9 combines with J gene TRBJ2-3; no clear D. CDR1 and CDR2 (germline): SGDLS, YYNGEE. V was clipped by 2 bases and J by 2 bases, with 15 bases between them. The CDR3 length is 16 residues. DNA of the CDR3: TGTGCCAGCAGCGTTAACCCCAACTCGTTCACAGATACGCAGTATTTT. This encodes CASSVNPNSFTDTQYF.

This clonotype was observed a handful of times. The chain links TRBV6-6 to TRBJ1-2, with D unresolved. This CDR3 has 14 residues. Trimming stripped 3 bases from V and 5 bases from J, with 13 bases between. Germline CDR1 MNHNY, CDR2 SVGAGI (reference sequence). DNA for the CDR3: TGTGCCAGCAGTTATTATGGGCCGGGGTATGGCTACACCTTC. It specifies CASSYYGPGYGYTF.

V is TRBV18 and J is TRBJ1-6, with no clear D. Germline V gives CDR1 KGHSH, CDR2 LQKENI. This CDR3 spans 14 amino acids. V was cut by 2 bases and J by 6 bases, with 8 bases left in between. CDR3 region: CASSPTPGNSPLHF. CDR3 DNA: TGTGCCAGCTCACCAACTCCGGGTAATTCACCCCTCCACTTT.

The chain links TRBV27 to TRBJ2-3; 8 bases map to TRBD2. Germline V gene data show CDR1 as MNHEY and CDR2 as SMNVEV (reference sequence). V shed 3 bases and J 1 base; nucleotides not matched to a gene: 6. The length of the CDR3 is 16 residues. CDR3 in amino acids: CASSFAGGSGTDTQYF. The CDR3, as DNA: TGTGCCAGCAGTTTCGCGGGGGGCTCTGGCACAGATACGCAGTATTTT.

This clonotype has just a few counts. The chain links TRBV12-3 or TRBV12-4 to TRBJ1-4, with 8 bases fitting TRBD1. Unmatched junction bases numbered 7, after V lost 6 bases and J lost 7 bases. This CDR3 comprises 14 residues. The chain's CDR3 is CASRKQGEVEKLFF. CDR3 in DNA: TGTGCCAGCAGGAAACAGGGGGAAGTTGAAAAACTGTTTTTT.

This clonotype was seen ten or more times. The CDR3 region has the DNA TGTGCCAGCAGCCTGGACTACCAAGAGACCCAGTACTTC. Amino acids: CASSLDYQETQYF. The J gene is TRBJ2-5, the V gene TRBV7-2; tentatively, D is TRBD2 (5 bases). The CDR3 extends over 13 amino acids. Germline V gives CDR1 SGHTA, CDR2 FQGNSA. The ends were cut back, 5 bases at V and 0 bases at J, with 7 bases in the middle.

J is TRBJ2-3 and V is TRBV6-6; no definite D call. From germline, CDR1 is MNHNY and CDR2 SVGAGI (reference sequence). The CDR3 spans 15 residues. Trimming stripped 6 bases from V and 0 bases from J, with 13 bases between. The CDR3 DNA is TGTGCCAGCAGCGATCGGTCAGGCAGCACAGATACGCAGTATTTT. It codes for CASSDRSGSTDTQYF.

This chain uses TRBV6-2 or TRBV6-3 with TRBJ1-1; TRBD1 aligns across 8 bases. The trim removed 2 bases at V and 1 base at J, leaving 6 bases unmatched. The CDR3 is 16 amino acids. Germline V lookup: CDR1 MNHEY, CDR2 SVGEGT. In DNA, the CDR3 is TGTGCCAGCAGTTACGGCAGGGGGCGAGGGAACACTGAAGCTTTCTTT. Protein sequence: CASSYGRGRGNTEAFF.

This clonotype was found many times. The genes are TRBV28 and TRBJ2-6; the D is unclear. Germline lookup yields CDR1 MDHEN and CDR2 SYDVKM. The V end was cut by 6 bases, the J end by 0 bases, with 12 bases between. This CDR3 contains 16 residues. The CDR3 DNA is TGTGCCAGCAGACGGTTCCGATCCTCTGGGGCCAACGTCCTGACTTTC. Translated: CASRRFRSSGANVLTF.

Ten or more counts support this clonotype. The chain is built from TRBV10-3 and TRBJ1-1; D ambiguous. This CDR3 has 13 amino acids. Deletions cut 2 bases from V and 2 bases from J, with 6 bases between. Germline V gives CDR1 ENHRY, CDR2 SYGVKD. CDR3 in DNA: TGTGCCATCAGTGAGCAAAGTAACACTGAAGCTTTCTTT. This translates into CAISEQSNTEAFF.

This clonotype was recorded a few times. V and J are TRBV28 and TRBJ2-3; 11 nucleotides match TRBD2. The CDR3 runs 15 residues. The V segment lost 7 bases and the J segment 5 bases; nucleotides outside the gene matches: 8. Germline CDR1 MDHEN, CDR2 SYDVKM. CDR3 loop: CASNLAGGREDTQYF. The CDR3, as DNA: TGTGCCAGCAACTTAGCGGGGGGGCGGGAAGATACGCAGTATTTT.

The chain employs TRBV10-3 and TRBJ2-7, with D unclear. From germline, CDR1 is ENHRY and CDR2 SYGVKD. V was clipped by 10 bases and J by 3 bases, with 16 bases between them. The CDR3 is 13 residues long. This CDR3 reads CATKDPLFYEQYF. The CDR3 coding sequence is TGTGCCACCAAGGACCCACTATTCTACGAGCAGTACTTC.

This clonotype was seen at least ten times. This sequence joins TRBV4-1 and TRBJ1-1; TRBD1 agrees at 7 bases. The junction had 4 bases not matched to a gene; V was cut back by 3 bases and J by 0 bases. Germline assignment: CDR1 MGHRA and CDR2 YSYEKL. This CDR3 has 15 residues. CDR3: CASSQGQHVNTEAFF. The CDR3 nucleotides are TGCGCCAGCAGCCAGGGACAGCACGTGAACACTGAAGCTTTCTTT.

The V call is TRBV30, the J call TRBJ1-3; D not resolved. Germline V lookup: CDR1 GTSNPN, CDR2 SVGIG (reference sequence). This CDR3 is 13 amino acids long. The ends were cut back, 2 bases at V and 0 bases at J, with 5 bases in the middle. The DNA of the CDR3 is TGTGCCTGGAGTCCTTACTCTGGAAACACCATATATTTT. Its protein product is CAWSPYSGNTIYF. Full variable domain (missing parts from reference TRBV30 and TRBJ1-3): SQTIHQWPATLVQPVGSPLSLECTVEGTSNPNLYWYRQAAGRGLQLLFYSVGIGQISSEVPQNLSASRPQDRQFILSSKKLLLSDSGFYLCAWSPYSGNTIYFGEGSWLTVV.

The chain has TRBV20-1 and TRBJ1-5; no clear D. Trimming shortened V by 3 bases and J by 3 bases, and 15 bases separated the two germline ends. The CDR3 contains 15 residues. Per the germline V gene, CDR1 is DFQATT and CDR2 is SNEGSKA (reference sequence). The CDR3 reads CSASRTESYNQPQHF. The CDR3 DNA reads TGCAGTGCTAGTAGGACGGAGAGTTACAATCAGCCCCAGCATTTT.

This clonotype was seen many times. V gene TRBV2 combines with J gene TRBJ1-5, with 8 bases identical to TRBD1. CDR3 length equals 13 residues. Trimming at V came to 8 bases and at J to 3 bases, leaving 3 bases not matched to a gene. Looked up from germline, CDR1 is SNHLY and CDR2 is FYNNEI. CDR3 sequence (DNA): TGTGCCAGCGGGACAGGACTCAATCAGCCCCAGCATTTT. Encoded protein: CASGTGLNQPQHF.

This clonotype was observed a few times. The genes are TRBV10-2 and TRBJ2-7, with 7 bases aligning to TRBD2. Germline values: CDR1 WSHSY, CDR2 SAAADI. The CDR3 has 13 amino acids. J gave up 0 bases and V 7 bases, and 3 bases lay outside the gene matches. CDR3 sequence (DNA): TGCGCCAGCAACCCGGGGGGCTCCTACGAGCAGTACTTC. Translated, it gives CASNPGGSYEQYF.

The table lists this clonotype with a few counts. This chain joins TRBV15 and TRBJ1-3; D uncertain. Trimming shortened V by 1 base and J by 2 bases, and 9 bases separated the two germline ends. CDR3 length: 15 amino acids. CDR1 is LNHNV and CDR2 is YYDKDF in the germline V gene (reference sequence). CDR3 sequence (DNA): TGTGCCACCAGCAGAGTGAGGACGGCTGGAAACACCATATATTTT. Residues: CATSRVRTAGNTIYF. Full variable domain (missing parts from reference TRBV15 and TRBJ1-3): DAMVIQNPRYQVTQFGKPVTLSCSQTLNHNVMYWYQQKSSQAPKLLFHYYDKDFNNEADTPDNFQSRRPNTSFCFLDIRSPGLGDTAMYLCATSRVRTAGNTIYFGEGSWLTVV.

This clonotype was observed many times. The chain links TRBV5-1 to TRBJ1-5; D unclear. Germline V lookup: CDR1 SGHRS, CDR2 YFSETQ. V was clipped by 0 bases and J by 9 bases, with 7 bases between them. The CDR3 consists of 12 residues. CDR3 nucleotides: TGCGCCAGCAGCTTGGACGGCCGGCCCCAGCATTTT. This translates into CASSLDGRPQHF.

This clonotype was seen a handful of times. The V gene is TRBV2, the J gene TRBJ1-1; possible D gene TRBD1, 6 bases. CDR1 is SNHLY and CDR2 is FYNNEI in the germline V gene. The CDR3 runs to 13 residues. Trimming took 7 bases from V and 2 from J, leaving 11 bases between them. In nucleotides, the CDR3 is TGTGCCAGCAAGACAGGCGGAAACACTGAAGCTTTCTTT. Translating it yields CASKTGGNTEAFF.

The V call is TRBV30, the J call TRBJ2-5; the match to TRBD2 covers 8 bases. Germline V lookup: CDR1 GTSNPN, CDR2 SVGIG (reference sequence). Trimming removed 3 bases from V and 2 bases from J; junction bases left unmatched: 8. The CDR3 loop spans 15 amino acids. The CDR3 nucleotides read TGTGCCTGGAGCCGGGGGGGGGGACCTCAAGAGACCCAGTACTTC. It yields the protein CAWSRGGGPQETQYF.

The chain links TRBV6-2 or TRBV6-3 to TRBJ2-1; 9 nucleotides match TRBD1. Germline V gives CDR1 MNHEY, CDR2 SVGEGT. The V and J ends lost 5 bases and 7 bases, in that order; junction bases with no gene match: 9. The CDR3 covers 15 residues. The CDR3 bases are TGTGCCAGCAGTCGACGCGGTGACAGGGGGAATGAGCAGTTCTTC. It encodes CASSRRGDRGNEQFF.

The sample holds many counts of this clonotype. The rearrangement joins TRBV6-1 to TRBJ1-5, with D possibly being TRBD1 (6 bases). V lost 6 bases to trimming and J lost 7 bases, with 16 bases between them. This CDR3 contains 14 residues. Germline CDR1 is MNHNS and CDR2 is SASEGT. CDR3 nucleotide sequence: TGTGCCAGCAGCGAGATACAGGGTCGGCAGCCCCAGCATTTT. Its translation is CASSEIQGRQPQHF.

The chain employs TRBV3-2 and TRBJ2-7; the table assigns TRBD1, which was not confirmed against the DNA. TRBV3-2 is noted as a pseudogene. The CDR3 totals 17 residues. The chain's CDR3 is CASSQDARTGFSYEQYF. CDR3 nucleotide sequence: TGTGCCAGCAGCCAAGATGCCCGGACAGGGTTCTCCTACGAGCAGTACTTC.